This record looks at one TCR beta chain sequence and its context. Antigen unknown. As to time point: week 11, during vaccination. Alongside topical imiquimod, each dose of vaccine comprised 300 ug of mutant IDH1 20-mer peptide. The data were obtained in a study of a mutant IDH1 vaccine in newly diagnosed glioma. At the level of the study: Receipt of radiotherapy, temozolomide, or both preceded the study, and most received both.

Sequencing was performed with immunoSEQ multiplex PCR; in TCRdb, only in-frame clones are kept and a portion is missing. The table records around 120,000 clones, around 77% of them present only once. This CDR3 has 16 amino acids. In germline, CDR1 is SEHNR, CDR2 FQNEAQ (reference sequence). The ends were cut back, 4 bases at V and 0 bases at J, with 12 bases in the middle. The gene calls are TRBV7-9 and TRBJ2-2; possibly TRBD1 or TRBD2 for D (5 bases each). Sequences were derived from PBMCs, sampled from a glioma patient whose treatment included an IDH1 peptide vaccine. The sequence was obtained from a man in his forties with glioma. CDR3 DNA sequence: TGTGCCAGCAGCTCCCCGGGACGATCGAACACCGGGGAGCTGTTTTTT. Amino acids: CASSSPGRSNTGELFF.